This entry features one T cell receptor (beta chain) sequence. The data derive from a study of shared clonotypes between healthy human individuals. For the study at large: CD4 naive cells filled three plates per donor, CD4 memory three, CD8 naive two and CD8 memory one.

The protocol was immunoSEQ multiplex PCR, while the TCRdb copy is restricted to in-frame clones and leaves out a portion. The repertoire includes about 2.1 million clones, about 94% of them detected once, and 1.5% to 2% sits in the top ten. Naive CD8 cells were CD45RO-negative, positively selected for CCR7, excluding terminally differentiated effector memory CD45RA+ cells. Germline CDR1 SGHRS, CDR2 YFSETQ. This CDR3 spans 17 amino acids. J was trimmed by 5 bases and V by 4 bases; bases with no gene match: 13. The rearrangement joins TRBV5-1 to TRBJ2-5; 11 positions match TRBD1. Source material: naive CD8+ T cells from PBMCs. The TCR was taken from a man aged 18 to 29 in good health. Some clones in this sample may be carry-over from other donors' samples. The CDR3 DNA reads TGCGCCAGCAGCCCTAGGACAGGGGGCCCTGCTGTGGAGACCCAGTACTTC. Translating it yields CASSPRTGGPAVETQYF.